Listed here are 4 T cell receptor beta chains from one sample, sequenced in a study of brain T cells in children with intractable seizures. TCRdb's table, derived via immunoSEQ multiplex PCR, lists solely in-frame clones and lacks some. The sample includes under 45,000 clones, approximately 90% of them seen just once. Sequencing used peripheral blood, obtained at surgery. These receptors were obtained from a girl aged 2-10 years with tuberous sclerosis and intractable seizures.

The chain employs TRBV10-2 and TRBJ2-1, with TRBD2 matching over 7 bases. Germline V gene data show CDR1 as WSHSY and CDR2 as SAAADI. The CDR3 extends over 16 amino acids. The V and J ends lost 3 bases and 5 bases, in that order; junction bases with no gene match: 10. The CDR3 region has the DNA TGCGCCAGCAGTGAATCTGGGACTAACCGAAACAATGAGCAGTTCTTC. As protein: CASSESGTNRNNEQFF.

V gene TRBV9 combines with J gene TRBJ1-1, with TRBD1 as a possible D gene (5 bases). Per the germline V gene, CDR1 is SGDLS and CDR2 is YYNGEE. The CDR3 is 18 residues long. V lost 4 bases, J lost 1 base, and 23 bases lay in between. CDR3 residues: CASSKAGWLPRSNTEAFF. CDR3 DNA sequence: TGTGCCAGCAGCAAAGCAGGGTGGTTACCCCGTTCGAACACTGAAGCTTTCTTT.

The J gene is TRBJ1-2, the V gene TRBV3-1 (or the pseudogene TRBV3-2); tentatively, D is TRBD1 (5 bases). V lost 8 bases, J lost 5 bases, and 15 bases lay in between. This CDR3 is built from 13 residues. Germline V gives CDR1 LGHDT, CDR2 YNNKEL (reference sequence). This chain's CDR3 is CASRDSGSYGYTF. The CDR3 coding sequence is TGTGCCAGCCGGGACTCCGGATCGTATGGCTACACCTTC.

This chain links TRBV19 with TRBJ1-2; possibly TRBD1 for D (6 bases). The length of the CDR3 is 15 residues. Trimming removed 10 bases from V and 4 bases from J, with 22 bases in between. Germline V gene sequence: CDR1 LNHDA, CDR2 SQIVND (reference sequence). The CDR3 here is CATKGGGRRGYGYTF. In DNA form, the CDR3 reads TGTGCCACCAAAGGGGGGGGGAGAAGAGGCTATGGCTACACCTTC.